This T cell receptor beta chain derives from a study of cytomegalovirus exposure and HLA in healthy donors. Whole-study results and caveats: Trimming of TCR beta V- and J-genes showed a link, identified in a later analysis, to a missense DCLRE1C variant. Donors were assumed by presence/absence analyses to have roughly uniform sequencing depth.

Worth noting for this clone: Its antigen remains unidentified.

The PCR ran on 60 Vbeta and 13 Jbeta primers. TCRdb's table, derived via immunoSEQ multiplex PCR, lists solely in-frame clones and lacks some. The table shows some 190,000 clones, with over 80% occurring only once. The V end was cut by 8 bases, the J end by 1 base, with 12 bases between. This CDR3 region has 15 residues. Per germline, CDR1 SNHLY and CDR2 FYNNEI. The clonotype comes from a boy aged 2-15 years in good health and CMV-seronegative. Specimen: PBMCs. The chain uses TRBV2 and TRBJ1-6, with D tentatively TRBD1 (5 bases). The CDR3 here is CASLQGRSYNSPLHF. The CDR3 nucleotides are TGTGCCAGCCTGCAGGGAAGGTCCTATAATTCACCCCTCCACTTT.